The T cell receptor (beta chain) described here comes from a study of blood T cell repertoires in COVID-19. Assignments of participants to cohorts depended upon their own reported clinical history. Symptom resolution, clearance, or two negative PCRs marked donors in Cohort 3 as recovered. Source study methods: Reference gene primer amplification in the assay estimated nucleated cell counts. Sequencing was performed with immunoSEQ multiplex PCR; in TCRdb, only in-frame clones are kept and a portion is missing. Clone size and the V and J calls come from that table; the DNA yielded D and trimming. Of fewer than 200,000 clones listed, approximately 80% are singletons. The CDR3 length is 17 residues.

The chain links TRBV12-2 to TRBJ1-5; the D call in the table, TRBD1, was not verified against the DNA. TRBV12-2 is a recognized pseudogene. This clonotype originated in a woman in her fifties or sixties who had recovered from COVID-19. The sequenced sample consisted of PBMCs or T cells enriched from blood (not recorded which). The DNA of the CDR3 is TGTGCAAGTCGCCCTAAAAGGGGGCTTGTTGGCAATCAGCCCCAGCATTTT. Translation gives CASRPKRGLVGNQPQHF.